The clone carrying this TCR beta chain was counted many times. Its antigen is still unknown. The J segment lost 8 bases and the V segment lost 3 bases, leaving 5 bases of the junction unmatched. The CDR3 loop spans 14 amino acids. CDR1 SGHVS and CDR2 FNYEAQ come from the germline V gene. The data derive from a study of T cells in Graves' hyperthyroidism and ophthalmopathy. PBMCs stemmed from about 9.7 ml fresh peripheral blood. TCR beta CDR3 sequences were amplified from RNA transcripts. The HTBI set primed first-round TCR CDR3 RT-PCR. TCRdb re-derived calls from the multiplex PCR reads in MiXCR, one entry per CDR3 protein. The sample carries about 400,000 distinct CDR3 sequences, 15% to 17% recorded once. Notes on the study in general: Within blood appeared most thyroid clonotypes that had expanded above 0.001.

The sequenced material came from blood. The chain uses TRBV7-6 and TRBJ2-7; TRBD2 matches at 12 bases. This TCR was recovered from a woman between 18 and 29 years old with Graves' hyperthyroidism. The CDR3 coding sequence is TGTGCCAGCAGCTTCGAACTAGCGGGGGGCCAGCAGTACTTC. Protein: CASSFELAGGQQYF.